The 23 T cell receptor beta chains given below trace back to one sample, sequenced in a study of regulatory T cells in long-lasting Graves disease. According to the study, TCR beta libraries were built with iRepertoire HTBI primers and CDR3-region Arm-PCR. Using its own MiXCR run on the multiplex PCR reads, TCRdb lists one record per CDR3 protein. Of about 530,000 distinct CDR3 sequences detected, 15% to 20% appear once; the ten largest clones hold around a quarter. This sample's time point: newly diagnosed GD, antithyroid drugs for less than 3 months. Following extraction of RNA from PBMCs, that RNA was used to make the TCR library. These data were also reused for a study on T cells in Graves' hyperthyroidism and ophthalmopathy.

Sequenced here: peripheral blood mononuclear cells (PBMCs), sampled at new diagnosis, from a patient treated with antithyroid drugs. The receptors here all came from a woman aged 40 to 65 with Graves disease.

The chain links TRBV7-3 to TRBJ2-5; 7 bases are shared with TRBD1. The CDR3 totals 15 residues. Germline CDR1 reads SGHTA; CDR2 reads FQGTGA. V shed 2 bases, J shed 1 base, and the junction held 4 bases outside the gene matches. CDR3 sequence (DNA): TGTGCCAGCAGCTTACTAGGGGGCGTCCAAGAGACCCAGTACTTC. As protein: CASSLLGGVQETQYF.

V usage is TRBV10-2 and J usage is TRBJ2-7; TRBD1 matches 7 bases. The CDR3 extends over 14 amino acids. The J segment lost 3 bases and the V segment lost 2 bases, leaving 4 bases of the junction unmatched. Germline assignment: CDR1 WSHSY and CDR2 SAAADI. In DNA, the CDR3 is TGCGCCAGCAGTGAGGAGACAGGGTTCTACGAGCAGTACTTC. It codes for CASSEETGFYEQYF.

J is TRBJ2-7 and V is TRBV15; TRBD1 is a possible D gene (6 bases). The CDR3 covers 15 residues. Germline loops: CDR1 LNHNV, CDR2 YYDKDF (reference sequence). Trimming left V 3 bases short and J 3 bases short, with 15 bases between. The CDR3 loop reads CATSRAGVYDYEQYF. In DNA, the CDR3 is TGTGCCACCAGCAGGGCAGGGGTCTACGACTACGAGCAGTACTTC. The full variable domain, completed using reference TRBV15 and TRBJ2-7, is DAMVIQNPRYQVTQFGKPVTLSCSQTLNHNVMYWYQQKSSQAPKLLFHYYDKDFNNEADTPDNFQSRRPNTSFCFLDIRSPGLGDTAMYLCATSRAGVYDYEQYFGPGTRLTVT.

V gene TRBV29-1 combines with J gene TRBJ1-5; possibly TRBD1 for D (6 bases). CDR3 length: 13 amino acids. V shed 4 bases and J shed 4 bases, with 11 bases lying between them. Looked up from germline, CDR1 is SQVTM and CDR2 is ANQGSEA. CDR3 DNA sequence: TGCAGCGTTGCTTGGACAGAGAATCAGCCCCAGCATTTT. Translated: CSVAWTENQPQHF.

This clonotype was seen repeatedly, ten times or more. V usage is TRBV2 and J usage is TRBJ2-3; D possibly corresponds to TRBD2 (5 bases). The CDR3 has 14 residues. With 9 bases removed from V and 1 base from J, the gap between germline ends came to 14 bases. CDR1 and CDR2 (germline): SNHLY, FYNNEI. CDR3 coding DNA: TGTGCCAGGGCGGGCTCCCAAGGCACAGATACGCAGTATTTT. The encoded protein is CARAGSQGTDTQYF.

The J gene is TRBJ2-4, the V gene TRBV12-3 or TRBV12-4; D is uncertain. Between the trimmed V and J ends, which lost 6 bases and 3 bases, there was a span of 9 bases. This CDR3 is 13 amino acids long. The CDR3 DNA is TGTGCCAGCAGCCCCGGTTTCAAAAACATTCAGTACTTC. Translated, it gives CASSPGFKNIQYF.

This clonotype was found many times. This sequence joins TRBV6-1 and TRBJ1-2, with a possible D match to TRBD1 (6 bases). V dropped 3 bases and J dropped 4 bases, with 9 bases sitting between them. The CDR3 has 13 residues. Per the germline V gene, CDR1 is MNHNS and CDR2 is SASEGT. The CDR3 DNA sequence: TGTGCCAGCAGTGACGGGACAATCTATGGCTACACCTTC. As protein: CASSDGTIYGYTF.

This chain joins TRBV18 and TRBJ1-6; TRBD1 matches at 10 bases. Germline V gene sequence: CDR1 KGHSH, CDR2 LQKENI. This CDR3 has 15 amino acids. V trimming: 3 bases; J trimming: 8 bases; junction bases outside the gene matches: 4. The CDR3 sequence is CASSPPGQGYSPLHF. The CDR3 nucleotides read TGTGCCAGCTCACCTCCGGGACAGGGGTATTCACCCCTCCACTTT.

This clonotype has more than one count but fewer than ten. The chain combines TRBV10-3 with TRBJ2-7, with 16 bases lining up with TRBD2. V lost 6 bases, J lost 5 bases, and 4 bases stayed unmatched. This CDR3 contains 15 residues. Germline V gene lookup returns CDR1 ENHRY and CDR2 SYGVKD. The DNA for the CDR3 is TGTGCCATCAGCGGGACTAGCGGGGGGGCGCACGAGCAGTACTTC. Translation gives CAISGTSGGAHEQYF.

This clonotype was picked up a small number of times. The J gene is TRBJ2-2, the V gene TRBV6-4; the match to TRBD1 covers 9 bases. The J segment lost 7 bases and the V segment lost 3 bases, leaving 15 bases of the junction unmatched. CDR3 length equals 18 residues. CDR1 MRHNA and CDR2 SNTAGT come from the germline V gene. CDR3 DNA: TGTGCCAGCAGTGAACCTCCGGGACAGGGTTCTTGGGTCGGGGAGCTGTTTTTT. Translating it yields CASSEPPGQGSWVGELFF.

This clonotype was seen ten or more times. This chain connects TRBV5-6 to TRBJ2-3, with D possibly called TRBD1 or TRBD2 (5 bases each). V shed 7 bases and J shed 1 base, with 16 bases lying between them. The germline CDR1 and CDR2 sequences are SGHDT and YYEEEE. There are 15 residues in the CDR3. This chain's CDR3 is CASGPRDQGTDTQYF. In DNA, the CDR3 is TGTGCCAGCGGCCCCCGGGACCAAGGCACAGATACGCAGTATTTT.

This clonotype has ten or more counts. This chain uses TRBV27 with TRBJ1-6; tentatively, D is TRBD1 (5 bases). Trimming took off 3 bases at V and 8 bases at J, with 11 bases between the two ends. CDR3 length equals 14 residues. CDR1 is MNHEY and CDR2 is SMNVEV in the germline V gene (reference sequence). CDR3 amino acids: CASSLGGVYSPLHF. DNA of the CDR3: TGTGCCAGCAGTTTGGGGGGAGTGTATTCACCCCTCCACTTT.

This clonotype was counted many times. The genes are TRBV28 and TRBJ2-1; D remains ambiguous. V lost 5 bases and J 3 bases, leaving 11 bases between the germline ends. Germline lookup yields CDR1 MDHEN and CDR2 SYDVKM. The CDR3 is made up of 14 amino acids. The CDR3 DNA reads TGTGCCAGCAGTCTTACACGACACTACAATGAGCAGTTCTTC. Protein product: CASSLTRHYNEQFF.

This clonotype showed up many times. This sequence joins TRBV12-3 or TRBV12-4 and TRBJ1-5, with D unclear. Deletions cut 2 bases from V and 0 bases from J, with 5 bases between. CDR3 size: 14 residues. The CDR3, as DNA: TGTGCCAGCAGTTTATCGCGTAGCAATCAGCCCCAGCATTTT. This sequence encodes CASSLSRSNQPQHF.

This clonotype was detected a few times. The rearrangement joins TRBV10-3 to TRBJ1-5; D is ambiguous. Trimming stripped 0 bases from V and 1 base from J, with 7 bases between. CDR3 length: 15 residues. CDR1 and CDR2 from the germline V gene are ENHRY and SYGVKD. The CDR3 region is CAISESQRSNQPQHF. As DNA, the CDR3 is TGTGCCATCAGTGAGTCGCAACGGAGCAATCAGCCCCAGCATTTT.

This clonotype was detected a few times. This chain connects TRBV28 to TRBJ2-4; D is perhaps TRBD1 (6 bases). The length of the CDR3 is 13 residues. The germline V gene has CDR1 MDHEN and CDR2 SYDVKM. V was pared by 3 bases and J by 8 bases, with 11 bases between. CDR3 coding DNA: TGTGCCAGCAGTTTTCAGGGGTGGGACATTCAGTACTTC. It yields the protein CASSFQGWDIQYF.

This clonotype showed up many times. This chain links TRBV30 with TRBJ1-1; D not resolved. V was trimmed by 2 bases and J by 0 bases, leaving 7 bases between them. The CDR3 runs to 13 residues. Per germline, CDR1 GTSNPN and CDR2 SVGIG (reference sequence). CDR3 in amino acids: CAWSPAMNTEAFF. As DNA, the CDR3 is TGTGCCTGGAGTCCCGCTATGAACACTGAAGCTTTCTTT.

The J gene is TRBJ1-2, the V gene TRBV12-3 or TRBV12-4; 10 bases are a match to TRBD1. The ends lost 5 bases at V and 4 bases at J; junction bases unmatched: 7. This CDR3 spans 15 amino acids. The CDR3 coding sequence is TGTGCCAGCAGTAGGGACAGGGGTATAATCTATGGCTACACCTTC. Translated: CASSRDRGIIYGYTF.

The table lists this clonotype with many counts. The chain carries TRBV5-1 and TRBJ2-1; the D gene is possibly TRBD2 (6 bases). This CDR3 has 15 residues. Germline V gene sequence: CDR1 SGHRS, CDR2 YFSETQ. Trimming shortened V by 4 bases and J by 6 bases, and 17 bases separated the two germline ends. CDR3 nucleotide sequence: TGCGCCAGCAGCCCTAGGTTCGGGGGAGGCAATGAGCAGTTCTTC. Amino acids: CASSPRFGGGNEQFF.

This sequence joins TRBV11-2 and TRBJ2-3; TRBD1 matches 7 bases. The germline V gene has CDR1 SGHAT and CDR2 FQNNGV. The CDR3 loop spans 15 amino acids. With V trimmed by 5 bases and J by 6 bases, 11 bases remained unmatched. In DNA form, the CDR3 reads TGTGCCAGCAGCCAAGATGGGACAGTCAGCGATACGCAGTATTTT. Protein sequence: CASSQDGTVSDTQYF. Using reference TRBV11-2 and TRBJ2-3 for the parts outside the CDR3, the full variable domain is EAGVAQSPRYKIIEKRQSVAFWCNPISGHATLYWYQQILGQGPKLLIQFQNNGVVDDSQLPKDRFSAERLKGVDSTLKIQPAKLEDSAVYLCASSQDGTVSDTQYFGPGTRLTVL.

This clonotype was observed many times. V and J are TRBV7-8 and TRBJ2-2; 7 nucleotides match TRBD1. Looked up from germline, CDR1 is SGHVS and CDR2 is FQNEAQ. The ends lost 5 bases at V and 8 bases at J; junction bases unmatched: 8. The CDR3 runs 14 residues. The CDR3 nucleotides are TGTGCCAGCAGCCCAGACAGGGCCGCGGGGGAGCTGTTTTTT. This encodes CASSPDRAAGELFF.

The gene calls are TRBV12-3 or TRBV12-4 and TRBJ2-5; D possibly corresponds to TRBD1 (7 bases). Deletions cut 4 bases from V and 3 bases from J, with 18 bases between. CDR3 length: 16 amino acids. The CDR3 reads CASSWSGGSSKETQYF. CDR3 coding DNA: TGTGCCAGCAGTTGGTCAGGGGGGTCATCGAAAGAGACCCAGTACTTC.

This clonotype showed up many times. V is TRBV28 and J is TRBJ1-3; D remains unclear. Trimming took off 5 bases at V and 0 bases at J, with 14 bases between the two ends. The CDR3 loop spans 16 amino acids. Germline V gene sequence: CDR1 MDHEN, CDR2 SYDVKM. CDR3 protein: CASSPHSRSSGNTIYF. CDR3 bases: TGTGCCAGCAGTCCCCACAGTAGGAGCTCTGGAAACACCATATATTTT. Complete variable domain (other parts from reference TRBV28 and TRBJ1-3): DVKVTQSSRYLVKRTGEKVFLECVQDMDHENMFWYRQDPGLGLRLIYFSYDVKMKEKGDIPEGYSVSREKKERFSLILESASTNQTSMYLCASSPHSRSSGNTIYFGEGSWLTVV.